This record looks at one TCR beta chain sequence and its context. Germline V gives CDR1 SEHNR, CDR2 FQNEAQ (reference sequence). With 1 base clipped from V and 6 bases from J, the junction kept 6 bases outside the gene matches. CDR3 length: 16 residues. The data belong to a study of regulatory T cells in long-lasting Graves disease. Time point given: newly diagnosed GD, antithyroid drugs for less than 3 months. RNA isolated from PBMCs was used to make the TCR library. Building the TCR beta libraries relied on iRepertoire HTBI primers, and CDR3 regions underwent Arm-PCR. TCRdb called the multiplex PCR reads again in MiXCR, with one record for every CDR3 protein. The table records 400,000 to 500,000 distinct CDR3 sequences, around 15% of them present only once. This sample was shared with a second study, whose subject was T cells in Graves' hyperthyroidism and ophthalmopathy.

The receptor's source is a woman between 50 and 59 years old with Graves disease. V usage is TRBV7-9 and J usage is TRBJ1-5; TRBD1 matches 10 bases. This specimen was peripheral blood mononuclear cells (PBMCs), taken at new diagnosis, from a patient treated with antithyroid drugs. The CDR3 reads CASSLGWGQGSQPQHF. CDR3 nucleotide sequence: TGTGCCAGCAGCTTAGGATGGGGACAGGGGAGTCAGCCCCAGCATTTT. Based on the CDR3 plus reference TRBV7-9 and TRBJ1-5, the full variable domain is DTGVSQNPRHKITKRGQNVTFRCDPISEHNRLYWYRQTLGQGPEFLTYFQNEAQLEKSRLLSDRFSAERPKGSFSTLEIQRTEQGDSAMYLCASSLGWGQGSQPQHFGDGTRLSIL.